This T cell receptor beta chain appears in the sequencing data of a study of cytomegalovirus exposure and HLA in healthy donors. Notes on the study in general: There were 150 to 200 TCR beta chains listed as cytomegalovirus-associated. Earlier analysis found most TCR beta V segments productive about 87% or about 30% of the time.

Everyone who donated was a healthy bone marrow donor. As for this clone: Its antigen is currently unknown.

13 Jbeta primers and 60 Vbeta primers were used for the PCR. Generated by immunoSEQ multiplex PCR, the TCRdb table keeps only in-frame clones and is missing some. This sample has about 190,000 clones, with 60% to 80% found just once. The sequence was obtained from a woman under 40 in good health and CMV-seropositive. Sequenced input: PBMCs.

The CDR3 DNA reads as TGTGCCAGCAGTTACTCGGGGGAGCTAGCGGGAGGGACCCAGTACTTC. This sequence encodes CASSYSGELAGGTQYF. V gene TRBV6-5 combines with J gene TRBJ2-5; TRBD2 matches 11 bases. Trimming took 0 bases from V and 7 from J; bases not matched to a gene: 7. The CDR3 consists of 16 residues. Germline V CDR1 and CDR2: MNHEY, SVGAGI.